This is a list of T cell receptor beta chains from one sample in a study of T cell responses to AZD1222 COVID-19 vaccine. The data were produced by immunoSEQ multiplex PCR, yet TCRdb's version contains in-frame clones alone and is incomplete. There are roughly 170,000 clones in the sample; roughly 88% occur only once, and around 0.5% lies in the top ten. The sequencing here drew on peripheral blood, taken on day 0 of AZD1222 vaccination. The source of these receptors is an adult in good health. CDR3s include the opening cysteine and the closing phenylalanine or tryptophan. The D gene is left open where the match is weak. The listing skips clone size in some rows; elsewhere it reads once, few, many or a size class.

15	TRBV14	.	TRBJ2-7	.	TGTGCCAGCAGCCTCATCGGAGGCAGATCCTACGAGCAGTACTTC	CASSLIGGRSYEQYF
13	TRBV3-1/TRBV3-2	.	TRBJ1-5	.	TGTGCCAGCAGCTCCCGAAGGGATCAGCCCCAGCATTTT	CASSSRRDQPQHF
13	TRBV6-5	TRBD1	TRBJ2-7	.	TGTGCCAGCAGTAGGGACAGGGCCTACGAGCAGTACTTC	CASSRDRAYEQYF
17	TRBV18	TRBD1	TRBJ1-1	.	TGTGCCAGCTCACCACCTTACAGGGGACCTATGAACACTGAAGCTTTCTTT	CASSPPYRGPMNTEAFF
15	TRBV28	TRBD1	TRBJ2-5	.	TGTGCCAGCCTCGGGACAGGGAGAGTGGTTGAGACCCAGTACTTC	CASLGTGRVVETQYF
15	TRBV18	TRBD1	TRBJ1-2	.	TGTGCCAGCTCAGAATGGGGGACAGGGGACTATGGCTACACCTTC	CASSEWGTGDYGYTF
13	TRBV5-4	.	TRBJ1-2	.	TGTGCCAGCACTCCTGGGACAATCTATGGCTACACCTTC	CASTPGTIYGYTF
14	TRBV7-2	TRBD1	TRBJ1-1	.	TGTGCCAGCAGCCCAGGACAGGGTTACACTGAAGCTTTCTTT	CASSPGQGYTEAFF
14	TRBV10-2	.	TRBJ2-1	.	TGCGCCAGCAGTGAAAGGGCCGATTCGCGTGACGCGTTCTTC	CASSERADSRDAFF
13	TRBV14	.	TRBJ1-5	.	TGTGCCAGCAGCCAAATGGGGAATCAGCCCCAGCATTTT	CASSQMGNQPQHF
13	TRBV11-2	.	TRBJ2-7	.	TGTGCCAGCAAGGGCGGGAATACGGACGAGCAGTACTTC	CASKGGNTDEQYF
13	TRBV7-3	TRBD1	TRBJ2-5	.	TGTGCCAGCTCAAGGGGGCGATCGGAGACCCAGTACTTC	CASSRGRSETQYF
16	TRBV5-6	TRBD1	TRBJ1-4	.	TGTGCCAGCAGCTTGACCACAGGGGCCTTCGGTGAAAAACTGTTTTTT	CASSLTTGAFGEKLFF
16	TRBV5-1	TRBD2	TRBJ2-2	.	TGCGCCAGCAGCTTGGGACTAGCGGGAAACACCGGGGAGCTGTTTTTT	CASSLGLAGNTGELFF
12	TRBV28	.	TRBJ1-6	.	TGTGCCAGCAGTCCGTCGCCTTCACCCCTCCACTTT	CASSPSPSPLHF
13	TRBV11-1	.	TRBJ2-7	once	TGTGCCAGCAGCTTAGGGAGGGACCACGAGCAGTACTTC	CASSLGRDHEQYF
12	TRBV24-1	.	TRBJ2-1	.	TGTGCCACCAGTGATAGACCCCATGAGCAGTTCTTC	CATSDRPHEQFF
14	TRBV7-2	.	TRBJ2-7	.	TGTGCCAGCAGCTTAATGCACACCTCCTACGAGCAGTACTTC	CASSLMHTSYEQYF
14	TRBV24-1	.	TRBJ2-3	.	TGTGCCACCGGTCTAGCCCGAAGCACAGATACGCAGTATTTT	CATGLARSTDTQYF
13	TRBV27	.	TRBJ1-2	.	TGTGCCAGCAGTCCTCTCAACAACTATGGCTACACCTTC	CASSPLNNYGYTF
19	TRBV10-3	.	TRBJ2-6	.	TGTGCCATCAGTGAGAATGGAGACAGGCCCTCGGGTGGGGCCAACGTCCTGACTTTC	CAISENGDRPSGGANVLTF
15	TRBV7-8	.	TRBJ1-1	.	TGTGCCAGCAGCCCGACACTAGAAAGGAACACTGAAGCTTTCTTT	CASSPTLERNTEAFF
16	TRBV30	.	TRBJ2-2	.	TGTGCCTGGAGTGCCGACAGGTCCCGAAGCACCGGGGAGCTGTTTTTT	CAWSADRSRSTGELFF
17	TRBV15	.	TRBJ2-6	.	TGTGCCACCAACACAGTCGCATGGGGGTCTGGGGCCAACGTCCTGACTTTC	CATNTVAWGSGANVLTF
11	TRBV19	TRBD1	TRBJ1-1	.	TGTGCCAGTGTCGGACAGGGAGAAGCTTTCTTT	CASVGQGEAFF
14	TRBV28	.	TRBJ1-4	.	TGTGCCAGCAGTTCAGGGAGGATTAATGAAAAACTGTTTTTT	CASSSGRINEKLFF
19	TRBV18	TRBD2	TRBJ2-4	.	TGTGCCAGCTCACCAGGGTACGGACTAGCGGGAGAAGACAAAAACATTCAGTACTTC	CASSPGYGLAGEDKNIQYF